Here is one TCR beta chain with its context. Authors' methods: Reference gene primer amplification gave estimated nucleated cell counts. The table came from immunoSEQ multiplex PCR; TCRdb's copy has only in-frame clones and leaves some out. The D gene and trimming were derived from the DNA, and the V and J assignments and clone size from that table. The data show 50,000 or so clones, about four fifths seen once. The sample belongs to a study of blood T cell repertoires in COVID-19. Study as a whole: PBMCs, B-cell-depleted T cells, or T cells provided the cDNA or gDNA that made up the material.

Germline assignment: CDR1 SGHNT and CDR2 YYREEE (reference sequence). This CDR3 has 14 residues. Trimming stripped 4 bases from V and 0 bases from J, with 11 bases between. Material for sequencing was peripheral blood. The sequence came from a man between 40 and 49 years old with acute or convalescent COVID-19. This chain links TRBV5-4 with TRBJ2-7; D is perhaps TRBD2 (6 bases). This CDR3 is CASSLPGSSYEQYF. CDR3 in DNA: TGTGCCAGCAGCCTACCCGGGAGCTCCTACGAGCAGTACTTC.